This TCR beta chain was sequenced for a study of CD8+CD57+ T cells in acquired aplastic anemia. Researchers used genomic DNA as the template to profile TCR beta VDJ and CDR3. TCRdb reanalysed the reads using MiXCR and keeps one entry per CDR3 protein. The profile covers about 190,000 distinct CDR3 sequences, with less than 70% appearing a single time and about 16% taken by the ten largest. V lost 0 bases to trimming and J lost 9 bases, with 6 bases between them. CDR3 length: 11 residues. The germline CDR1 and CDR2 sequences are SGHTA and FQGNSA. This TCR was sampled from a human donor in good health, serving as a control. The chain recombines TRBV7-2 with TRBJ2-7; D unclear. Sequencing was done on a sample of sorted CD4+, CD8+, or CD8+CD57+ T cells (not recorded which) from PBMCs. The CDR3 sequence: CASSLAVGQYF. The CDR3 DNA is TGTGCCAGCAGCTTAGCAGTAGGGCAGTACTTC.